Below, 31 T cell receptor beta chains from the same sample are listed, as sequenced in a study of T cells after yellow fever vaccination. MiXCR was run by TCRdb on the 5' RACE reads, yielding one entry per CDR3 protein. The table has under 600,000 distinct CDR3 sequences, about 13% seen once. Here the sequenced sample was PBMCs, taken on the day of the yellow fever booster vaccination. All receptors come from a man aged 25-45 years who received the YFV17D yellow fever vaccine.

This clonotype appeared a single time. The chain carries TRBV29-1 and TRBJ2-7; 7 nucleotides match TRBD1. In germline, CDR1 is SQVTM, CDR2 ANQGSEA. This CDR3 has 12 amino acids. With V trimmed by 7 bases and J by 5 bases, 8 bases remained unmatched. In DNA, the CDR3 is TGCAGCGCGAGGGGGCCGACGGACGAGCAGTACTTC. Amino acids: CSARGPTDEQYF.

The chain has TRBV12-3 or TRBV12-4 and TRBJ1-4, with a weak D call TRBD1 (6 bases). V was shortened by 6 bases and J by 0 bases, with 17 bases between the two germline ends. The CDR3 contains 17 residues. The chain's CDR3 is CASSLRQALATNEKLFF. CDR3 nucleotides: TGTGCCAGCAGCCTTAGACAGGCCTTGGCAACTAATGAAAAACTGTTTTTT.

This clonotype was detected a few times. The J gene is TRBJ1-1, the V gene TRBV6-2 or TRBV6-3; D is undetermined. CDR1 is MNHEY, CDR2 SVGEGT, per germline. The CDR3 extends over 14 amino acids. Trimming cost V 4 bases and J 2 bases, with 11 bases left between them. The CDR3 protein is CASSWWYRNTEAFF. The CDR3 DNA sequence: TGTGCCAGCAGTTGGTGGTACAGAAACACTGAAGCTTTCTTT.

The V and J genes are TRBV27 and TRBJ2-3, with D perhaps matching TRBD1 or TRBD2 (5 bases each). From germline, CDR1 is MNHEY and CDR2 SMNVEV (reference sequence). V lost 2 bases to trimming and J lost 4 bases, with 13 bases between them. CDR3 size: 15 residues. The CDR3 spells CASSLTGLGADTQYF. In DNA form, the CDR3 reads TGTGCCAGCAGTTTAACGGGGCTCGGGGCAGATACGCAGTATTTT.

The V and J genes are TRBV6-2 or TRBV6-3 and TRBJ2-7; 8 bases are shared with TRBD2. From germline, CDR1 is MNHEY and CDR2 SVGEGT. The junction had 12 bases not matched to a gene; V was cut back by 5 bases and J by 6 bases. The CDR3 runs to 15 residues. CDR3 region: CASSTPGGGLFEQYF. In DNA form, the CDR3 reads TGTGCCAGCAGTACCCCCGGGGGGGGCCTGTTCGAGCAGTACTTC.

The V gene is TRBV7-9, the J gene TRBJ2-7, with D maybe TRBD2 (6 bases). The V gene's germline CDR1 is SEHNR and CDR2 FQNEAQ (reference sequence). V shed 5 bases and J shed 0 bases, with 20 bases lying between them. This CDR3 comprises 17 residues. For the CDR3, the DNA is TGTGCCAGCAGCCCCCGTTTGATCGGGACTGCCTCCTACGAGCAGTACTTC. Amino acid sequence: CASSPRLIGTASYEQYF. Variable domain in full (rest from reference TRBV7-9 and TRBJ2-7): DTGVSQNPRHKITKRGQNVTFRCDPISEHNRLYWYRQTLGQGPEFLTYFQNEAQLEKSRLLSDRFSAERPKGSFSTLEIQRTEQGDSAMYLCASSPRLIGTASYEQYFGPGTRLTVT.

V gene TRBV9 combines with J gene TRBJ2-1; D gene ambiguous. V was trimmed by 1 base and J by 2 bases, leaving 10 bases between them. Germline V gene lookup returns CDR1 SGDLS and CDR2 YYNGEE. The CDR3 extends over 15 amino acids. CDR3 nucleotide sequence: TGTGCCAGCAGCGTAAGGACCCAACCCTACAATGAGCAGTTCTTC. Translated, it gives CASSVRTQPYNEQFF. Variable domain in full (rest from reference TRBV9 and TRBJ2-1): DSGVTQTPKHLITATGQRVTLRCSPRSGDLSVYWYQQSLDQGLQFLIQYYNGEERAKGNILERFSAQQFPDLHSELNLSSLELGDSALYFCASSVRTQPYNEQFFGPGTRLTVL.

This clonotype has a handful of counts. The chain recombines TRBV3-1 with TRBJ2-3; no clear D gene. Germline CDR1 reads LGHDT; CDR2 reads YNNKEL (reference sequence). Trimming cost V 2 bases and J 3 bases, with 12 bases left between them. This CDR3 is 15 amino acids long. Here the CDR3 DNA reads TGTGCCAGCAGCCAACTAGAGGCTAGGACAGATACGCAGTATTTT. Residues: CASSQLEARTDTQYF.

This clonotype was seen ten or more times. The chain employs TRBV7-8 and TRBJ2-1; 9 bases map to TRBD1. The CDR3 runs 15 residues. Unmatched junction bases numbered 2, after V lost 3 bases and J lost 2 bases. Germline V gene sequence: CDR1 SGHVS, CDR2 FQNEAQ. CDR3 region: CASSFTGGPYNEQFF. CDR3 coding DNA: TGTGCCAGCAGCTTCACAGGGGGCCCCTACAATGAGCAGTTCTTC.

The J gene is TRBJ2-7, the V gene TRBV6-1; 9 bases agree with TRBD1. The CDR3 consists of 15 residues. Germline values: CDR1 MNHNS, CDR2 SASEGT. V dropped 0 bases and J dropped 3; count of bases not matched to a gene: 3. Written as DNA, the CDR3 is TGTGCCAGCAGTGAAGCCCTGGGACAGGGCTACGAGCAGTACTTC. Translated, it gives CASSEALGQGYEQYF.

The V and J genes are TRBV5-5 and TRBJ2-1; 12 positions agree with TRBD2. From germline, CDR1 is SGHKS and CDR2 YYEKEE (reference sequence). The J segment lost 6 bases and the V segment lost 3 bases, leaving 4 bases of the junction unmatched. CDR3 length: 15 residues. The CDR3 protein is CASSWTSGTSNEQFF. CDR3 coding DNA: TGTGCCAGCAGCTGGACTAGCGGGACATCCAATGAGCAGTTCTTC.

This clonotype was counted a few times. The chain joins TRBV5-6 to TRBJ2-1; D gene ambiguous. The length of the CDR3 is 17 residues. Germline V gives CDR1 SGHDT, CDR2 YYEEEE. The ends were cut back, 1 base at V and 0 bases at J, with 14 bases in the middle. CDR3 DNA: TGTGCCAGCAGCTTGAGTTTCGATCTAACCTCCTACAATGAGCAGTTCTTC. Translating it yields CASSLSFDLTSYNEQFF.

This clonotype was recorded many times. The chain carries TRBV9 and TRBJ2-7; 8 bases align to TRBD1. The CDR3 sequence is 12 residues long. Germline assignment: CDR1 SGDLS and CDR2 YYNGEE. V lost 5 bases, J lost 3 bases, and 1 base stayed unmatched. CDR3 protein: CASSGQGYEQYF. Here the CDR3 DNA reads TGTGCCAGCAGTGGACAGGGCTACGAGCAGTACTTC. The whole variable domain, filled in from reference TRBV9 and TRBJ2-7, reads DSGVTQTPKHLITATGQRVTLRCSPRSGDLSVYWYQQSLDQGLQFLIQYYNGEERAKGNILERFSAQQFPDLHSELNLSSLELGDSALYFCASSGQGYEQYFGPGTRLTVT.

The sample holds many counts of this clonotype. This sequence joins TRBV7-9 and TRBJ2-6; no definite D call. The CDR3 is made up of 15 amino acids. The V end was cut by 4 bases, the J end by 2 bases, with 9 bases between. The germline gives CDR1 SEHNR, CDR2 FQNEAQ (reference sequence). As DNA, the CDR3 is TGTGCCAGCAGCTACTATGAACCTGGGGCCAACGTCCTGACTTTC. It is translated as CASSYYEPGANVLTF.

Only a few counts were recorded for this clonotype. This sequence joins TRBV7-2 and TRBJ2-1; D gene ambiguous. Germline V gene lookup returns CDR1 SGHTA and CDR2 FQGNSA. The CDR3 contains 13 residues. Trimming removed 3 bases at V and 5 bases at J, with 8 bases between. CDR3 in DNA: TGTGCCAGCAGCTTCGGACGCCACAATGAGCAGTTCTTC. As protein: CASSFGRHNEQFF.

This chain joins TRBV4-3 and TRBJ1-4, with TRBD1 matching over 7 bases. CDR1 is LGHNA, CDR2 YSLEER, per germline. Trimming took 1 base from V and 5 from J; bases not matched to a gene: 4. This CDR3 comprises 15 residues. CDR3 nucleotide sequence: TGCGCCAGCAGCCAAGGGGACAGACTGAATGAAAAACTGTTTTTT. Amino acid sequence: CASSQGDRLNEKLFF.

This clonotype has just a few counts. The chain couples TRBV20-1 to TRBJ2-5, with 7 positions matching TRBD2. Trimming at V came to 7 bases and at J to 5 bases, leaving 4 bases not matched to a gene. Germline V CDR1 and CDR2: DFQATT, SNEGSKA (reference sequence). The CDR3 consists of 11 residues. CDR3 sequence: CSGRGSETQYF. The CDR3 region has the DNA TGCAGTGGCCGCGGGAGCGAGACCCAGTACTTC.

CDR3 DNA: TGTGCCAGCAGCTTAGGGGCAGGGCACGAGACCCAGTACTTC. Its protein product is CASSLGAGHETQYF. The chain has TRBV7-2 and TRBJ2-5, with a possible D match to TRBD1 (5 bases). The V and J ends lost 1 base and 5 bases respectively, with 11 bases between them. Germline values: CDR1 SGHTA, CDR2 FQGNSA. The CDR3 is 14 amino acids. The full variable domain, with the rest looked up from reference TRBV7-2 and TRBJ2-5, is GAGVSQSPSNKVTEKGKDVELRCDPISGHTALYWYRQSLGQGLEFLIYFQGNSAPDKSGLPSDRFSAERTGGSVSTLTIQRTQQEDSAVYLCASSLGAGHETQYFGPGTRLLVL.

This clonotype came up many times. J is TRBJ2-5 and V is TRBV9, with TRBD2 matching over 8 bases. V gave up 1 base and J gave up 3 bases; unmatched junction bases: 8. The germline CDR1 and CDR2 sequences are SGDLS and YYNGEE. This CDR3 is built from 16 residues. CDR3 loop: CASSVKPSGGKETQYF. DNA of the CDR3: TGTGCCAGCAGCGTAAAACCCAGCGGGGGAAAAGAGACCCAGTACTTC.

This chain connects TRBV28 to TRBJ2-1; 7 bases line up with TRBD2. The germline CDR1 and CDR2 sequences are MDHEN and SYDVKM. The CDR3 loop spans 15 amino acids. V was clipped by 8 bases and J by 6 bases; unmatched bases: 13. CDR3 DNA sequence: TGTGCCAGCTTCTCTTCGGCGGGAGCGCGCAATGAGCAGTTCTTC. It codes for CASFSSAGARNEQFF.

The chain employs TRBV4-3 and TRBJ1-2; D uncertain. Germline V CDR1 and CDR2: LGHNA, YSLEER. This CDR3 has 16 residues. V lost 0 bases to trimming and J lost 0 bases, with 11 bases between them. The CDR3 coding sequence is TGCGCCAGCAGCCAAGATATGACCCCAGCTAACTATGGCTACACCTTC. Its translation: CASSQDMTPANYGYTF.

This clonotype was found a few times. In DNA form, the CDR3 reads TGCAGTGCTAGTAAGACGACAGGGCAGATTACTTTCTTT. Protein: CSASKTTGQITFF. The rearrangement links TRBV20-1 to TRBJ1-1; 7 positions match TRBD1. From germline, CDR1 is DFQATT and CDR2 SNEGSKA (reference sequence). CDR3 size: 13 residues. The trim removed 3 bases at V and 12 bases at J, leaving 13 bases unmatched.

The V gene is TRBV28, the J gene TRBJ2-4; either TRBD1 or TRBD2 may fit D (5 bases each). Germline V gene sequence: CDR1 MDHEN, CDR2 SYDVKM. The CDR3 sequence is 15 residues long. The germline V and J ends were trimmed by 6 bases and 12 bases, with 24 bases remaining between them. CDR3 sequence reads: CASRPFRGGADTQYF. In DNA form, the CDR3 reads TGTGCCAGCAGACCCTTCCGGGGTGGGGCCGACACTCAGTACTTC.

J is TRBJ2-5 and V is TRBV10-3; D gene unclear. Trimming cost V 3 bases and J 6 bases, with 8 bases left between them. The CDR3 is made up of 12 amino acids. In germline, CDR1 is ENHRY, CDR2 SYGVKD. The CDR3 protein is CAISEPDQTQYF. The CDR3 DNA reads as TGTGCCATCAGTGAACCCGACCAGACCCAGTACTTC.

This clonotype occurred a few times. V is TRBV5-1 and J is TRBJ2-1; 8 bases map to TRBD2. Unmatched junction bases numbered 10, after V lost 4 bases and J lost 7 bases. The CDR3 loop spans 15 amino acids. Germline lookup yields CDR1 SGHRS and CDR2 YFSETQ. The CDR3 reads CASSGAGVSLNEQFF. In DNA form, the CDR3 reads TGCGCCAGCAGCGGAGCGGGAGTGTCGTTGAATGAGCAGTTCTTC.

The rearrangement joins TRBV6-5 to TRBJ2-7; maybe TRBD2 (5 bases). This CDR3 is built from 15 residues. V lost 2 bases to trimming and J lost 0 bases, with 11 bases between them. Germline V gene lookup returns CDR1 MNHEY and CDR2 SVGAGI. Here the CDR3 DNA reads TGTGCCAGCAGTTACCTCCCGGGGAGCTCCTACGAGCAGTACTTC. Translated, it gives CASSYLPGSSYEQYF.

In this sample, this clonotype turned up many times. The chain joins TRBV7-9 to TRBJ2-1, with D uncertain. Germline-derived CDR1 and CDR2 are SEHNR and FQNEAQ (reference sequence). This CDR3 comprises 14 residues. Trimming removed 6 bases at V and 0 bases at J, with 9 bases between. CDR3 amino acids: CASSDLGSYNEQFF. CDR3 sequence (DNA): TGTGCCAGCAGTGACTTGGGCTCCTACAATGAGCAGTTCTTC.

V usage is TRBV7-2 and J usage is TRBJ2-1; 8 positions agree with TRBD1. Trimming took 1 base from V and 5 from J; bases not matched to a gene: 4. This CDR3 has 15 amino acids. Looked up from germline, CDR1 is SGHTA and CDR2 is FQGNSA. In nucleotides, the CDR3 is TGTGCCAGCAGCTTAGGGGGGACAGGTAACAATGAGCAGTTCTTC. This encodes CASSLGGTGNNEQFF.

The chain couples TRBV6-1 to TRBJ2-7, with a possible D match to TRBD2 (5 bases). Trimming removed 6 bases at V and 1 base at J, with 16 bases between. The CDR3 length is 15 residues. The germline V gene encodes CDR1 MNHNS and CDR2 SASEGT. In nucleotides, the CDR3 is TGTGCCAGCAGCTCCACTCCCGGAGGTTCCTACGAGCAGTACTTC. Its translation: CASSSTPGGSYEQYF.

In its sample, this clonotype was seen a few times. This chain links TRBV18 with TRBJ1-5; D unclear. Per the germline V gene, CDR1 is KGHSH and CDR2 is LQKENI. The CDR3 is 15 residues long. V lost 5 bases to trimming and J lost 2 bases, with 13 bases between them. CDR3 DNA: TGTGCCAGCTCAGCAGCGGGGTCGGGCAATCAGCCCCAGCATTTT. Protein: CASSAAGSGNQPQHF.

The gene calls are TRBV28 and TRBJ2-7; unclear D gene. The CDR3 totals 13 residues. With 3 bases removed from V and 2 bases from J, the gap between germline ends came to 8 bases. Germline V lookup: CDR1 MDHEN, CDR2 SYDVKM. The CDR3 region is CASSFSPTYEQYF. The CDR3 coding sequence is TGTGCCAGCAGTTTCTCACCGACCTACGAGCAGTACTTC.